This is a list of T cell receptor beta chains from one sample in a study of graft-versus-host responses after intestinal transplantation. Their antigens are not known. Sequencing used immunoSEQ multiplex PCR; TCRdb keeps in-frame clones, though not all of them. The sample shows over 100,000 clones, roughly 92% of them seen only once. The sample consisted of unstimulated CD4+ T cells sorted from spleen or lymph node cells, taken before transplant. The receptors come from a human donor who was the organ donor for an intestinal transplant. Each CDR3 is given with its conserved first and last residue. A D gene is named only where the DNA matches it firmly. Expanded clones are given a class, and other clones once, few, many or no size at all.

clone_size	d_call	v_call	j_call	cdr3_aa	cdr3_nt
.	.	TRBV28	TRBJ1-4	CASGYGPNEKLFF	TGTGCCAGCGGGTACGGACCTAATGAAAAACTGTTTTTT
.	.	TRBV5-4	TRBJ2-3	CASSTSGRGREQYF	TGTGCCAGCAGCACTTCCGGGCGTGGAAGAGAGCAGTATTTT
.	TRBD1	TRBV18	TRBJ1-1	CASSKGQGGTEAFF	TGTGCCAGCTCAAAAGGACAGGGTGGAACTGAAGCTTTCTTT
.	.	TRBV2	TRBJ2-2	CASSVRHLTGELFF	TGTGCCAGCAGTGTAAGGCACCTCACCGGGGAGCTGTTTTTT
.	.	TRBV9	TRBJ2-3	CASSVEVTDTQYF	TGTGCCAGCAGCGTAGAGGTCACAGATACGCAGTATTTT
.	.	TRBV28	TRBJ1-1	CASSFRGVRTEAFF	TGTGCCAGCAGTTTCAGGGGCGTAAGGACTGAAGCTTTCTTT
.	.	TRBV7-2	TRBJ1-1	CASSWGRGVTEAFF	TGTGCCAGCAGTTGGGGCAGGGGAGTAACTGAAGCTTTCTTT
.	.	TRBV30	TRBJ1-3	CAWSVSSGNTIYF	TGTGCCTGGAGTGTAAGCTCTGGAAACACCATATATTTT
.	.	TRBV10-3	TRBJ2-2	CAISDWGESTGELFF	TGTGCCATCAGTGACTGGGGGGAGAGCACCGGGGAGCTGTTTTTT
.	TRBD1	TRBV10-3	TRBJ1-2	CAISGGQGLPSYGYTF	TGTGCCATCAGTGGGGGACAGGGGCTGCCCTCCTATGGCTACACCTTC
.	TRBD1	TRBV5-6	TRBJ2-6	CASSSTGSGANVLTF	TGTGCCAGCAGCTCGACAGGGTCTGGGGCCAACGTCCTGACTTTC
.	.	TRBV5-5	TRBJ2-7	CASSPPGRASYEQYF	TGTGCCAGCAGCCCTCCGGGACGAGCGTCCTACGAGCAGTACTTC
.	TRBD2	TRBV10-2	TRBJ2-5	CASSERTSGTQETQYF	TGCGCCAGCAGTGAGAGAACTAGCGGGACACAAGAGACCCAGTACTTC
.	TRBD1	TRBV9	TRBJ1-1	CASSPDQGETEAFF	TGTGCCAGCAGCCCAGATCAGGGGGAAACTGAAGCTTTCTTT
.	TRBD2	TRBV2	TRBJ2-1	CASKWASGIGNEQFF	TGTGCCAGCAAGTGGGCTAGCGGGATAGGCAATGAGCAGTTCTTC
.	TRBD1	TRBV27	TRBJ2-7	CASRQGDYEQYF	TGTGCCAGCAGACAGGGGGACTACGAGCAGTACTTC
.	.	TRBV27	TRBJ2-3	CASSLSVYVGTQYF	TGTGCCAGCAGTTTATCGGTTTACGTTGGTACGCAGTATTTT
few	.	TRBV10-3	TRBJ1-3	CAISDRVGNTIYF	TGTGCCATCAGTGACAGGGTAGGAAACACCATATATTTT
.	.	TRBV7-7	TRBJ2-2	CASSPDRTNTGELFF	TGTGCTAGCAGCCCCGACAGGACCAACACCGGGGAGCTGTTTTTT
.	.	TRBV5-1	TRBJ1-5	CASSLSDDQPQHF	TGCGCCAGCAGCTTGAGCGACGATCAGCCCCAGCATTTT
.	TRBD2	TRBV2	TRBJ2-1	CASSEYASGRSAVTYNEQFF	TGTGCCAGCAGTGAATATGCCAGCGGGAGGTCTGCGGTGACCTACAATGAGCAGTTCTTC
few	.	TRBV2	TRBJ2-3	CASYTRLLDTQYF	TGTGCCAGCTACACCCGTTTGCTAGATACGCAGTATTTT
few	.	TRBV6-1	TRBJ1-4	CATGWTTGTNEKLFF	TGTGCCACAGGTTGGACGACTGGAACTAATGAAAAACTGTTTTTT
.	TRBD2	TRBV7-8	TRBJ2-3	CASSMGLAGRDTQYF	TGTGCCAGCAGTATGGGACTAGCGGGAAGAGATACGCAGTATTTT
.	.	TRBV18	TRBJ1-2	CASSPPSNYGYTF	TGTGCCAGCTCACCACCATCGAACTATGGCTACACCTTC
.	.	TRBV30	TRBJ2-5	CAWGAGNLGETQYF	TGTGCCTGGGGGGCGGGGAACTTAGGAGAGACCCAGTACTTC
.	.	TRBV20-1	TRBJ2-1	CSAGLYNEQFF	TGCAGTGCAGGACTATACAATGAGCAGTTCTTC
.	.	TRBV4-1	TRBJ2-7	CASSQEGSLSYEQYF	TGCGCCAGCAGCCAAGAGGGGAGCTTGTCCTACGAGCAGTACTTC
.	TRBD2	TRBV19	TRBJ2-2	CASTLRAGDTGELFF	TGTGCCAGTACCCTACGCGCGGGGGACACCGGGGAGCTGTTTTTT
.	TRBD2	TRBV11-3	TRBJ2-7	CASSPTSGGSYEQYF	TGTGCCAGCAGCCCGACTAGCGGGGGCTCCTACGAGCAGTACTTC
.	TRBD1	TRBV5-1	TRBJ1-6	CASSLAGQGSNSPLHF	TGCGCCAGCAGCTTGGCCGGACAGGGGTCTAATTCACCCCTCCACTTT
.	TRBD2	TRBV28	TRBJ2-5	CASRAAGTGGTQYF	TGTGCCAGCAGAGCCGCGGGTACGGGAGGGACCCAGTACTTC
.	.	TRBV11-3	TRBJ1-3	CASSQHGDTIYF	TGTGCCAGCAGCCAACATGGGGACACCATATATTTT
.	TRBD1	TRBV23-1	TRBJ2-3	CASSQPPGQGSSDTQYF	TGCGCCAGCAGCCAACCCCCGGGACAGGGGTCATCAGATACGCAGTATTTT
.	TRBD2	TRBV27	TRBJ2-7	CASSLKGLAGAYEQYF	TGTGCCAGCAGTTTAAAGGGTCTAGCGGGAGCCTACGAGCAGTACTTC
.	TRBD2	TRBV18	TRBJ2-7	CASSPGLAGGSYEQYF	TGTGCCAGCTCACCGGGACTAGCGGGAGGGTCCTACGAGCAGTACTTC
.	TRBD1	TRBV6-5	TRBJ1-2	CASRPTGNYGYTF	TGTGCCAGCAGGCCGACAGGGAACTATGGCTACACCTTC
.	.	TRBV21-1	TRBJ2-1	CASSTYRDKSRNEQFF	TGTGCCAGCAGCACTTACCGGGACAAGAGTCGCAATGAGCAGTTCTTC
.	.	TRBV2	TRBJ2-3	CASSWTSDTQYF	TGTGCCAGCAGCTGGACTTCAGATACGCAGTATTTT
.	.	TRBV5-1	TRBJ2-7	CASSRPGTYYEQYF	TGCGCCAGCAGCCGCCCCGGGACTTACTACGAGCAGTACTTC
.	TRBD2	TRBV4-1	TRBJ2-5	CASSQAGTSGRPQETQYF	TGCGCCAGCAGCCAGGCCGGGACTAGCGGGAGACCCCAAGAGACCCAGTACTTC
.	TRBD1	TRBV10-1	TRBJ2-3	CASTMGSSGGEDTQYF	TGCGCCAGCACCATGGGGTCCTCAGGGGGCGAGGATACGCAGTATTTT
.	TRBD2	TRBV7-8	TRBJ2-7	CASSLVASGSYEQYF	TGTGCCAGCAGCTTAGTGGCTAGCGGGTCCTACGAGCAGTACTTC
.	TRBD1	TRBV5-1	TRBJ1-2	CASSLGQGIGYTF	TGCGCCAGCAGCTTGGGACAGGGGATAGGCTACACCTTC
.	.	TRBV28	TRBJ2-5	CASSPYPAVETQYF	TGTGCCAGCAGTCCATACCCCGCCGTAGAGACCCAGTACTTC